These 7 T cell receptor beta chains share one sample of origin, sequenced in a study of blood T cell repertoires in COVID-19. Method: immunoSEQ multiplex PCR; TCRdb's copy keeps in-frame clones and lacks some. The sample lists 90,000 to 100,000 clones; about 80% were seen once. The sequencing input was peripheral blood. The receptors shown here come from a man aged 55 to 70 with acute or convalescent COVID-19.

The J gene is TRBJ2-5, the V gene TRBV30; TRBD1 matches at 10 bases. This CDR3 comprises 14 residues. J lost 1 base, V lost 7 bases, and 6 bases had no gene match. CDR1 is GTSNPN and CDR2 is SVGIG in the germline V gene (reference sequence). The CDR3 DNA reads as TGTGCCTCGACAGGGGGCGGTGGCCAAGAGACCCAGTACTTC. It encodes CASTGGGGQETQYF.

CDR3 protein: CASSSQVMNTEAFF. The DNA for the CDR3 is TGTGCCAGCAGCTCTCAGGTTATGAACACTGAAGCTTTCTTT. V and J are TRBV7-9 and TRBJ1-1, with D unresolved. Germline V CDR1 and CDR2: SEHNR, FQNEAQ (reference sequence). With 4 bases removed from V and 0 bases from J, the gap between germline ends came to 9 bases. The CDR3 is made up of 14 amino acids. Complete variable domain (other parts from reference TRBV7-9 and TRBJ1-1): DTGVSQNPRHKITKRGQNVTFRCDPISEHNRLYWYRQTLGQGPEFLTYFQNEAQLEKSRLLSDRFSAERPKGSFSTLEIQRTEQGDSAMYLCASSSQVMNTEAFFGQGTRLTVV.

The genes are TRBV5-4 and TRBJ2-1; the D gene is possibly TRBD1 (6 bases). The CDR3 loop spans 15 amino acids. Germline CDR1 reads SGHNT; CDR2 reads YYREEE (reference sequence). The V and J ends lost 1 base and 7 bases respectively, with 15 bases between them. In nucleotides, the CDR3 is TGTGCCAGCAGCTTGCAGGGGTATAATGGGAATGAGCAGTTCTTC. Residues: CASSLQGYNGNEQFF.

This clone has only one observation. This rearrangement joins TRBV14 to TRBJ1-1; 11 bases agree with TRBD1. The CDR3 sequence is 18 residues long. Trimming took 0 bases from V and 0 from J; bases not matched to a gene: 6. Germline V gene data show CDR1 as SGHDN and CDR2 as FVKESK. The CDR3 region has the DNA TGTGCCAGCAGCCAAGATAGGGGACAGGGGGTTGTGAACACTGAAGCTTTCTTT. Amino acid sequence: CASSQDRGQGVVNTEAFF.

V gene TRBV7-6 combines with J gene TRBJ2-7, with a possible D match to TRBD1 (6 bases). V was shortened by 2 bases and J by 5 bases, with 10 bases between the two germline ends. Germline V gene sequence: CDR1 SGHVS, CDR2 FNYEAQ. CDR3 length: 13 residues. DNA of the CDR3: TGTGCCAGCAGCTTAACCAGGGGCGACGAGCAGTACTTC. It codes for CASSLTRGDEQYF.

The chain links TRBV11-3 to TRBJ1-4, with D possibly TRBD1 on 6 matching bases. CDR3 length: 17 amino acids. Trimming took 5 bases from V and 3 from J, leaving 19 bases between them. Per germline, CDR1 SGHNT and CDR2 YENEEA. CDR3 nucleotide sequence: TGTGCCAGCAGCCCAGGGGAAGGCCGTGGAGCTAATGAAAAACTGTTTTTT. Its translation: CASSPGEGRGANEKLFF.

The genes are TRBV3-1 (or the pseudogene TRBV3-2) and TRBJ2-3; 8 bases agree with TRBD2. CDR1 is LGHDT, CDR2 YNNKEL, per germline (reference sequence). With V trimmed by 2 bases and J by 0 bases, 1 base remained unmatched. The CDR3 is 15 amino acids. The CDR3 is CASSQSSGSTDTQYF. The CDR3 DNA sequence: TGTGCCAGCAGCCAATCTAGCGGGAGCACAGATACGCAGTATTTT.